The clone carrying this T cell receptor (beta chain) was seen a handful of times. The antigen remains unidentified. These data come from a study of blood T cells in healthy people across ages. PCR was performed a second time for about 6 to 11 cycles using a sample-barcoded 5' primer and a J-beta primer mix. TCRdb passed the 5' RACE reads through MiXCR, listing each CDR3 protein once. Of hundreds of thousands of distinct CDR3 sequences listed, 29% are singletons. V was shortened by 5 bases and J by 3 bases, with 18 bases between the two germline ends. The length of the CDR3 is 16 residues. General study findings and limits: Roughly linear declines in TCR beta diversity per million T cells occurred with age. CMV infection status of these donors was not known. Fewer expanded clones and more diversity marked long-lived versus aged donors.

The V and J genes are TRBV12-3 or TRBV12-4 and TRBJ2-3; weak D call: TRBD1 (5 bases). Sequencing used blood. This sequence originates from a woman of 80 years or more in good health. The DNA of the CDR3 is TGTGCCAGCAGTCGAACAGGCGGCTTCGGGACAGATACGCAGTATTTT. The encoded protein is CASSRTGGFGTDTQYF.